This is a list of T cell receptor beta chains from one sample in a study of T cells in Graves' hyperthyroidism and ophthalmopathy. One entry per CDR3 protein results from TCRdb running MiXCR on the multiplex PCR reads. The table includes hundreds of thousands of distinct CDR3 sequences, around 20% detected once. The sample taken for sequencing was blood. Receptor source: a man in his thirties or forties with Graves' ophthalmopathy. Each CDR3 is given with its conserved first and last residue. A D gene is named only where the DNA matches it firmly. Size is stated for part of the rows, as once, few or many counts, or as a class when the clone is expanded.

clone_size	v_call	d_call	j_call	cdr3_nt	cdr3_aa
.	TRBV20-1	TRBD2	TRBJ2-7	TGCAGTGCTAGGGGTGAGCTAGCGGGATTCTACGAGCAGTACTTC	CSARGELAGFYEQYF
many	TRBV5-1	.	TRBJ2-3	TGCGCCAGTGGGCCCAAAGCCGCAGATACGCAGTATTTT	CASGPKAADTQYF
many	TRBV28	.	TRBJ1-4	TGTGCCAGCAGTCCCCCTTTCCCCGGGACCGCAACTAATGAAAAACTGTTTTTT	CASSPPFPGTATNEKLFF
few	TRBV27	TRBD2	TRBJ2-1	TGTGCCAGCAGTTGGGGAGGGCCATTACGTAATGAGCAGTTCTTC	CASSWGGPLRNEQFF
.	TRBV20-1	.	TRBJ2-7	TGCAGTGCTACCGGGCCTATAGACTCCGAGCAGTACTTC	CSATGPIDSEQYF
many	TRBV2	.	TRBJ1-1	TGTGCCAGCAGTCAGGGGATGAACACTGAAGCTTTCTTT	CASSQGMNTEAFF
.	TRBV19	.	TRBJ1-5	TGTGCCAGTACCCTCTCTCCAGGGAACAATCAGCCCCAGCATTTT	CASTLSPGNNQPQHF
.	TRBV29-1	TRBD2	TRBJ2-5	TGCAGCGTTGCGGGAGGGCGTGAGACCCAGTACTTC	CSVAGGRETQYF
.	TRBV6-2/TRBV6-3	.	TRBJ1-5	TGTGCCAGCAGTTACGCAACCGGGGACGGCTACAATCAGCCCCAGCATTTT	CASSYATGDGYNQPQHF
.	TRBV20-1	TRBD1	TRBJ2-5	TGCAGTACCCGGGACAGGGGGCGGGAGACCCAGTACTTC	CSTRDRGRETQYF
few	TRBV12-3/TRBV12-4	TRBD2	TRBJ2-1	TGTGCCAGCAGGGGACTAGCGGTAGGATACAATGAGCAGTTCTTC	CASRGLAVGYNEQFF
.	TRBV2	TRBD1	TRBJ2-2	TGTGCCAGCAGTGAAATGGGACAGGGTGTCGGGGAGCTGTTTTTT	CASSEMGQGVGELFF
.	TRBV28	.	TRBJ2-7	TGTGCCAGCAGTTCCAGGAGGCTCCCTAGGCGCGAGCAGTACTTC	CASSSRRLPRREQYF
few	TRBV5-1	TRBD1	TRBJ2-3	TGCGCCAGCAGCCCACCGGGACAGAACACAGATACGCAGTGTTTT	CASSPPGQNTDTQCF
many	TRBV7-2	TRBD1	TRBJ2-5	TGTGCCAGCAGCTTAATCACCGGGACAGCAAAAGAGACCCAGTACTTC	CASSLITGTAKETQYF
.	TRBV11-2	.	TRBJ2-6	TGTGCCAGCAGCTTGGGTGTGGTAACTGGGGCCAACGTCCTGACTTTC	CASSLGVVTGANVLTF
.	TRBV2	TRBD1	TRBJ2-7	TGTGCCATCAGCGGGACAGGGAAAACCTACGAGCAGTACTTC	CAISGTGKTYEQYF
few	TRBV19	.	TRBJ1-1	TGTGCCAGTAGACCTTCGGGGGGTAAGCACACTGAAGCTTTCTTT	CASRPSGGKHTEAFF
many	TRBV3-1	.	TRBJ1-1	TGTGCCAGCAGCCAAGCGTCAGATAACACTGAAGCTTTCTTT	CASSQASDNTEAFF
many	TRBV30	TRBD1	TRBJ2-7	TGTGCCTGGGGGCAGACAGGGTACGAGCAGTACTTC	CAWGQTGYEQYF